This is a list of T cell receptor beta chains from one sample in a study of T cell responses to AZD1222 COVID-19 vaccine. TCRdb's table, derived via immunoSEQ multiplex PCR, lists solely in-frame clones and lacks some. The sample yields 86,000 or so clones, around nine tenths seen once. The input for sequencing was peripheral blood, taken on day 0 of MenACWY control vaccination. The receptors derive from an adult in good health. Both conserved end residues are part of each CDR3.

V: TRBV14; J: TRBJ2-1; CDR3: CASGGLAGGVSSYNEQFF
V: TRBV10-2; J: TRBJ2-2; CDR3: CASSGPHGELFF
V: TRBV3-1/TRBV3-2; J: TRBJ2-7; CDR3: CASSQDPSGNEQYF
V: TRBV3-1/TRBV3-2; J: TRBJ2-4; CDR3: CASSQGGTAKNIQYF
V: TRBV5-1; J: TRBJ1-4; CDR3: CASSRTRDRVEKLFF
V: TRBV6-5; J: TRBJ2-6; CDR3: CASSFDRAGANVLTF
V: TRBV7-3; J: TRBJ2-1; CDR3: CASSSDPGQYNEQFF
V: TRBV11-2; J: TRBJ1-5; CDR3: CASSNRAGARQPQHF
V: TRBV6-5; J: TRBJ1-5; CDR3: CASKSIGAQHF
V: TRBV19; J: TRBJ2-7; CDR3: CASATGLFYEQYF
V: TRBV19; J: TRBJ1-4; CDR3: CASSPSGTNEKLFF
V: TRBV15; J: TRBJ2-3; CDR3: CATSSQRRLASYGDTQYF
V: TRBV30; J: TRBJ1-4; CDR3: CAWSGGLLRGRHNEKLFF
V: TRBV15; J: TRBJ1-1; CDR3: CATSIGRTEAFF
V: TRBV5-4; J: TRBJ1-2; CDR3: CASSARDRVGYTF
V: TRBV9; J: TRBJ2-7; CDR3: CASSVGVGGSYEQYF
V: TRBV29-1; J: TRBJ1-2; CDR3: CSVEVQGNYGYTF
V: TRBV5-1; J: TRBJ1-2; CDR3: CASSPGTDLYGYTF
V: TRBV19; J: TRBJ1-5; CDR3: CASQADLAQPQHF
V: TRBV25-1; J: TRBJ2-5; CDR3: CASSEGWGWYF
V: TRBV6-5; J: TRBJ1-4; CDR3: CASTLQGNEKLFF
V: TRBV25-1; J: TRBJ1-4; CDR3: CASSGPTDEKLFF
V: TRBV28; J: TRBJ2-7; CDR3: CASSFSTSGGVYEQYF
V: TRBV12-5; J: TRBJ2-7; CDR3: CASGQYRGLSYEQYF
V: TRBV19; J: TRBJ2-7; CDR3: CASNSLGQGPWNEQYF
V: TRBV6-5; J: TRBJ1-1; CDR3: CASGRTVNTEAFF
V: TRBV6-2/TRBV6-3; J: TRBJ2-7; CDR3: CASSYSDRIDEQYF
V: TRBV3-1/TRBV3-2; J: TRBJ2-7; CDR3: CASSQATSGRSYEQYF
V: TRBV5-6; J: TRBJ2-7; CDR3: CASSYGLALTYEQYF
V: TRBV28; J: TRBJ2-1; CDR3: CATVSGSSPYNEQFF
V: TRBV2; J: TRBJ2-3; CDR3: CASSEQLQGINTQYF
V: TRBV19; J: TRBJ2-7; CDR3: CASSRSSGSFDEQYF
V: TRBV6-5; J: TRBJ1-2; CDR3: CASSYTGEVGYTF
V: TRBV27; J: TRBJ2-2; CDR3: CASSLYKTGSTGELFF
V: TRBV27; J: TRBJ1-2; CDR3: CASSFDRGHGYTF
V: TRBV6-5; J: TRBJ2-3; CDR3: CASRSTDTQYF
V: TRBV19; J: TRBJ2-3; CDR3: CASSIQARGQDTQYF
V: TRBV9; J: TRBJ2-1; CDR3: CASSVGGTSAHNEQFF
V: TRBV29-1; J: TRBJ1-1; CDR3: CSVRAGGPMNTEAFF
V: TRBV28; J: TRBJ2-7; CDR3: CASSITYLRGLSYEQYF
V: TRBV9; J: TRBJ1-2; CDR3: CASSAQPTGLNYGYTF